This TCR beta chain was sequenced for a study of shared clonotypes between healthy human individuals. Losses at the gene ends were 8 bases for V and 3 bases for J; bases not matched to a gene: 13. Germline V CDR1 and CDR2: SEHNR, FQNEAQ (reference sequence). This CDR3 has 15 residues. In the naive CD8 group, cells lacked CD45RO and were positively selected for CCR7, so terminally differentiated effector memory CD45RA+ cells were left out. The protocol was immunoSEQ multiplex PCR, while the TCRdb copy is restricted to in-frame clones and leaves out a portion. Among some 2,100,000 clones listed, roughly 91% were seen once.

Sequencing was done on a sample of naive CD8+ T cells from PBMCs. The genes are TRBV7-9 and TRBJ2-7; 7 nucleotides agree with TRBD2. The clonotype was recovered from a man younger than 30 in good health. Some clones in this sample may be carry-over from other donors' samples. Here the CDR3 DNA reads TGTGCCAGCGCCCCGTCAGGGCGGGAGTACTACGAGCAGTACTTC. It is translated as CASAPSGREYYEQYF.